This entry is about one T cell receptor beta chain. Its antigen is undetermined. V lost 2 bases and J 0 bases, leaving 11 bases between the germline ends. CDR3 size: 15 residues. The germline gives CDR1 SGHDT, CDR2 YYEEEE. This sample is drawn from a study of T cell responses to AZD1222 COVID-19 vaccine. The study, taken as a whole, reports: Females made up more of the donors, who were largely white British, and clonal diversity may have come out too low.

TCRdb keeps only in-frame clones here, not all; method: immunoSEQ multiplex PCR. Among nearly 90,000 clones listed, around 89% were seen once. The rearrangement joins TRBV5-6 to TRBJ1-2; no clear D. This clonotype was sampled from an adult who received the AZD1222 COVID-19 vaccine. The material sequenced was peripheral blood, taken 28 days after the second AZD1222 dose. The DNA of the CDR3 is TGTGCCAGCAGCTTCCTGTCCCTAGCTAACTATGGCTACACCTTC. This codes for CASSFLSLANYGYTF.